This TCR beta chain was obtained from a study of vaccination and CD4 T cells after COVID-19. About the study: Overlapping spike peptides of SARS-CoV-2, HCoV-NL63, HCoV-OC43 and HCoV-229E stimulated the cells.

Treatment: approximately nine-day PBMC culture with coronavirus spike peptide pools or control peptides (ViraFEST assay). With the Oncomine TCR Beta short-read assay, DNA from cultured CD4+ T cells was sequenced. TCRdb ran MiXCR on the PCR reads and lists one entry per CDR3 protein. The sample holds 11,000 to 15,000 distinct CDR3 sequences; almost 40% are singletons and the top ten take about 10%. This clonotype was found once. Its antigen is currently unknown. The sequence came from a human donor who had recovered from COVID-19. The sample was CD4+ T cells from blood, cultured in vitro.

CDR3 residues: CASSLEREDNEQFF. The CDR3 DNA reads as TGTGCCAGCAGTCTTGAGCGGGAGGACAATGAGCAGTTCTTC. This chain joins TRBV12-3 or TRBV12-4 and TRBJ2-1, with 9 positions matching TRBD2. This CDR3 contains 14 residues. V was pared by 5 bases and J by 5 bases, with 4 bases of the junction left unmatched.